These T cell receptor beta chains were read from a single sample in a study of OX40 agonist ivuxolimab in advanced cancers. Profiled with immunoSEQ multiplex PCR; TCRdb holds only in-frame clones, not every one. The table records around 94,000 clones, roughly 91% of them present only once. The sequenced sample was CD4+ or CD8+ T cells sorted from blood, obtained in a trial of the OX40 agonist ivuxolimab. Source of these receptors: an adult with an advanced solid tumor such as melanoma, head and neck, liver or kidney cancer. CDR3s include the opening cysteine and the closing phenylalanine or tryptophan. Fields, in order: J gene, V gene, D gene, clone size, CDR3 protein, CDR3 DNA. A D gene is named only where the DNA matches it firmly. Size is stated for part of the rows, as once, few or many counts, or as a class when the clone is expanded.

J gene: TRBJ1-1
V gene: TRBV29-1
D gene: NA
clone size: NA
CDR3 protein: CSVQGSMNTEAFF
CDR3 DNA: TGCAGCGTTCAAGGTTCCATGAACACTGAAGCTTTCTTT

J gene: TRBJ2-5
V gene: TRBV28
D gene: NA
clone size: NA
CDR3 protein: CASSFRGGEVYF
CDR3 DNA: TGTGCCAGCAGTTTCCGAGGGGGAGAAGTGTACTTC

J gene: TRBJ2-7
V gene: TRBV5-1
D gene: NA
clone size: NA
CDR3 protein: CASSLEGAPGRYEQYF
CDR3 DNA: TGCGCCAGCAGCTTGGAAGGGGCCCCGGGTAGATACGAGCAGTACTTC

J gene: TRBJ1-4
V gene: TRBV7-9
D gene: TRBD1
clone size: NA
CDR3 protein: CASSLGDSEKLFF
CDR3 DNA: TGTGCCAGCAGCTTAGGGGACAGCGAAAAACTGTTTTTT

J gene: TRBJ1-4
V gene: TRBV9
D gene: NA
clone size: NA
CDR3 protein: CASSVGGAGQNEKLFF
CDR3 DNA: TGTGCCAGCAGCGTAGGGGGTGCAGGGCAGAATGAAAAACTGTTTTTT

J gene: TRBJ1-1
V gene: TRBV18
D gene: NA
clone size: NA
CDR3 protein: CASSQLGVRGNTEAFF
CDR3 DNA: TGTGCCAGCTCACAACTCGGGGTCCGGGGGAACACTGAAGCTTTCTTT

J gene: TRBJ1-4
V gene: TRBV5-4
D gene: NA
clone size: NA
CDR3 protein: CASSFGTRDEKLFF
CDR3 DNA: TGTGCCAGCAGCTTCGGGACAAGGGACGAAAAACTGTTTTTT

J gene: TRBJ2-3
V gene: TRBV6-4
D gene: NA
clone size: once
CDR3 protein: CASSMRGDRRDTQYF
CDR3 DNA: TGTGCCAGCAGTATGCGGGGCGATAGAAGAGATACGCAGTATTTT

J gene: TRBJ2-5
V gene: TRBV7-2
D gene: TRBD2
clone size: NA
CDR3 protein: CASIRFISGGLQETQYF
CDR3 DNA: TGTGCCAGCATTAGGTTTATCAGCGGGGGGTTACAAGAGACCCAGTACTTC

J gene: TRBJ1-2
V gene: TRBV5-5
D gene: NA
clone size: NA
CDR3 protein: CASSLGESGYGYTF
CDR3 DNA: TGTGCCAGCAGCTTAGGGGAGTCAGGATATGGCTACACCTTC

J gene: TRBJ2-5
V gene: TRBV2
D gene: NA
clone size: NA
CDR3 protein: CASRAETQYF
CDR3 DNA: TGTGCCAGCAGGGCCGAGACCCAGTACTTC

J gene: TRBJ1-4
V gene: TRBV4-3
D gene: NA
clone size: NA
CDR3 protein: CASSQGGQPRAGGLFF
CDR3 DNA: TGCGCCAGCAGCCAAGGAGGACAGCCAAGGGCCGGGGGACTGTTTTTT

J gene: TRBJ2-1
V gene: TRBV11-2
D gene: NA
clone size: NA
CDR3 protein: CASSSVKRETGKNEQFF
CDR3 DNA: TGTGCCAGCAGCTCCGTCAAGAGGGAGACGGGGAAGAATGAGCAGTTCTTC

J gene: TRBJ1-5
V gene: TRBV15
D gene: NA
clone size: NA
CDR3 protein: CATSLDKPGQPQHF
CDR3 DNA: TGTGCCACCAGCCTGGACAAGCCCGGGCAGCCCCAGCATTTT

J gene: TRBJ1-6
V gene: TRBV5-1
D gene: NA
clone size: NA
CDR3 protein: CASSLAAVDSPLHF
CDR3 DNA: TGCGCCAGCAGCTTGGCCGCCGTGGATTCACCCCTCCACTTT

J gene: TRBJ2-5
V gene: TRBV7-6
D gene: NA
clone size: NA
CDR3 protein: CASSAQGGPGQAHQETQYF
CDR3 DNA: TGTGCCAGCAGCGCCCAGGGGGGGCCGGGACAGGCCCACCAAGAGACCCAGTACTTC

J gene: TRBJ2-5
V gene: TRBV27
D gene: NA
clone size: NA
CDR3 protein: CASTSWVGETQYF
CDR3 DNA: TGTGCCAGCACCTCCTGGGTCGGGGAGACCCAGTACTTC

J gene: TRBJ1-2
V gene: TRBV2
D gene: TRBD1
clone size: NA
CDR3 protein: CASSAGQGYGYTF
CDR3 DNA: TGTGCCAGCAGTGCCGGACAGGGATATGGCTACACCTTC

J gene: TRBJ1-3
V gene: TRBV6-5
D gene: NA
clone size: NA
CDR3 protein: CASTRTDSSGNTIYF
CDR3 DNA: TGTGCCAGCACCCGGACCGACTCCTCTGGAAACACCATATATTTT

J gene: TRBJ2-7
V gene: TRBV19
D gene: NA
clone size: NA
CDR3 protein: CASSIGPPGHSYEQYF
CDR3 DNA: TGTGCCAGTAGTATAGGACCCCCCGGACACTCCTACGAGCAGTACTTC

J gene: TRBJ2-5
V gene: TRBV5-1
D gene: TRBD1
clone size: once
CDR3 protein: CASSQGQQETQYF
CDR3 DNA: TGCGCCAGCAGCCAGGGACAGCAAGAGACCCAGTACTTC

J gene: TRBJ1-3
V gene: TRBV29-1
D gene: NA
clone size: NA
CDR3 protein: CSVASGAGNTIYF
CDR3 DNA: TGCAGCGTTGCTAGCGGGGCTGGAAACACCATATATTTT

J gene: TRBJ2-2
V gene: TRBV4-2
D gene: TRBD2
clone size: NA
CDR3 protein: CASSQHLAGALNTGELFF
CDR3 DNA: TGTGCCAGCAGCCAACACCTAGCGGGGGCCCTGAACACCGGGGAGCTGTTTTTT

J gene: TRBJ2-1
V gene: TRBV10-3
D gene: NA
clone size: NA
CDR3 protein: CAINTGTYNEQFF
CDR3 DNA: TGTGCCATCAACACAGGTACATACAATGAGCAGTTCTTC

J gene: TRBJ2-5
V gene: TRBV5-6
D gene: NA
clone size: NA
CDR3 protein: CASSLRAFHRETQYF
CDR3 DNA: TGTGCCAGCAGCTTGCGGGCTTTCCATAGGGAGACCCAGTACTTC

J gene: TRBJ1-5
V gene: TRBV2
D gene: NA
clone size: NA
CDR3 protein: CASSARGNQPQHF
CDR3 DNA: TGTGCCAGCAGTGCTCGGGGCAATCAGCCCCAGCATTTT

J gene: TRBJ2-7
V gene: TRBV4-3
D gene: NA
clone size: NA
CDR3 protein: CASSQGGTGSWDEQYF
CDR3 DNA: TGCGCCAGCAGCCAAGGAGGCACAGGGAGTTGGGACGAGCAGTACTTC

J gene: TRBJ1-2
V gene: TRBV19
D gene: NA
clone size: NA
CDR3 protein: CASSVQGRGYTF
CDR3 DNA: TGTGCCAGTAGTGTACAGGGTCGAGGCTACACCTTC

J gene: TRBJ2-5
V gene: TRBV4-2
D gene: TRBD2
clone size: NA
CDR3 protein: CASSQEPSGGQETQYF
CDR3 DNA: TGTGCCAGCAGCCAAGAGCCTAGCGGGGGGCAAGAGACCCAGTACTTC

J gene: TRBJ2-7
V gene: TRBV6-5
D gene: TRBD2
clone size: NA
CDR3 protein: CASSRNSGGASEQYF
CDR3 DNA: TGTGCCAGCAGCCGGAATAGCGGGGGGGCCTCGGAGCAGTACTTC

J gene: TRBJ1-6
V gene: TRBV6-4
D gene: NA
clone size: NA
CDR3 protein: CASSDSGNRRNSPLHF
CDR3 DNA: TGTGCCAGCAGTGACTCCGGGAACCGGCGTAATTCACCCCTCCACTTT

J gene: TRBJ1-1
V gene: TRBV6-1
D gene: NA
clone size: NA
CDR3 protein: CASIAGTRGTEAFF
CDR3 DNA: TGTGCCAGCATAGCGGGGACCCGGGGCACTGAAGCTTTCTTT

J gene: TRBJ2-5
V gene: TRBV5-4
D gene: NA
clone size: once
CDR3 protein: CASSLQETQYF
CDR3 DNA: TGTGCCAGCAGCTTACAAGAGACCCAGTACTTC

J gene: TRBJ2-7
V gene: TRBV11-2
D gene: TRBD1
clone size: NA
CDR3 protein: CASSRSDRVQNEQYF
CDR3 DNA: TGTGCCAGCAGCCGGTCGGACAGGGTACAGAACGAGCAGTACTTC

J gene: TRBJ2-6
V gene: TRBV15
D gene: NA
clone size: NA
CDR3 protein: CATSSWGSGANVLTF
CDR3 DNA: TGTGCCACCAGCAGTTGGGGTTCTGGGGCCAACGTCCTGACTTTC

J gene: TRBJ2-7
V gene: TRBV27
D gene: NA
clone size: NA
CDR3 protein: CASKRRDRGYEQYF
CDR3 DNA: TGTGCCAGCAAAAGACGGGACCGAGGGTACGAGCAGTACTTC

J gene: TRBJ2-5
V gene: TRBV15
D gene: NA
clone size: NA
CDR3 protein: CATSRNPQGETQYF
CDR3 DNA: TGTGCCACCAGCAGAAACCCGCAGGGGGAGACCCAGTACTTC

J gene: TRBJ2-2
V gene: TRBV19
D gene: NA
clone size: NA
CDR3 protein: CASSIVGELFF
CDR3 DNA: TGTGCCAGTAGTATAGTCGGGGAGCTGTTTTTT

J gene: TRBJ1-2
V gene: TRBV9
D gene: TRBD1
clone size: NA
CDR3 protein: CASTRQGFDYGYTF
CDR3 DNA: TGTGCCAGCACAAGACAGGGGTTTGACTATGGCTACACCTTC

J gene: TRBJ1-1
V gene: TRBV2
D gene: NA
clone size: NA
CDR3 protein: CASRPLSSATNYAEAFF
CDR3 DNA: TGTGCCAGCAGGCCCCTCTCCTCGGCCACCAATTATGCTGAAGCTTTCTTT

J gene: TRBJ1-1
V gene: TRBV7-2
D gene: TRBD1
clone size: NA
CDR3 protein: CASSPRGQLNTEAFF
CDR3 DNA: TGTGCCAGCAGCCCGAGGGGGCAGCTGAACACTGAAGCTTTCTTT

J gene: TRBJ1-4
V gene: TRBV18
D gene: NA
clone size: NA
CDR3 protein: CASSPKPQWEKLFF
CDR3 DNA: TGTGCCAGCTCACCAAAACCCCAATGGGAAAAACTGTTTTTT

J gene: TRBJ2-4
V gene: TRBV25-1
D gene: TRBD2
clone size: NA
CDR3 protein: CASSDLGGVIAKNIQYF
CDR3 DNA: TGTGCCAGCAGTGACCTCGGGGGGGTCATAGCCAAAAACATTCAGTACTTC

J gene: TRBJ1-2
V gene: TRBV11-2
D gene: NA
clone size: NA
CDR3 protein: CASSWIRRDRAMLGYTF
CDR3 DNA: TGTGCCAGCAGCTGGATTCGTCGGGACCGCGCTATGCTTGGCTACACCTTC

J gene: TRBJ2-1
V gene: TRBV11-2
D gene: TRBD2
clone size: NA
CDR3 protein: CASSLGLAGVNEQFF
CDR3 DNA: TGTGCCAGCAGCTTGGGACTAGCGGGGGTAAATGAGCAGTTCTTC

J gene: TRBJ2-7
V gene: TRBV2
D gene: TRBD2
clone size: NA
CDR3 protein: CASSPRTSTGSEQYF
CDR3 DNA: TGTGCCAGCAGTCCGCGGACTAGCACGGGGTCCGAGCAGTACTTC

J gene: TRBJ1-1
V gene: TRBV2
D gene: NA
clone size: NA
CDR3 protein: CASRYNRAMNTEAFF
CDR3 DNA: TGTGCCAGCAGGTACAACAGAGCAATGAACACTGAAGCTTTCTTT

J gene: TRBJ2-7
V gene: TRBV5-4
D gene: TRBD2
clone size: NA
CDR3 protein: CASSLRGVSGGAHEQYF
CDR3 DNA: TGTGCCAGCAGCTTGCGGGGCGTGAGCGGGGGGGCCCACGAGCAGTACTTC

J gene: TRBJ2-7
V gene: TRBV6-5
D gene: NA
clone size: NA
CDR3 protein: CASTSRYEQYF
CDR3 DNA: TGTGCCAGCACGTCCCGCTACGAGCAGTACTTC

J gene: TRBJ1-4
V gene: TRBV5-4
D gene: TRBD1
clone size: once
CDR3 protein: CASSGTGSAEKLFF
CDR3 DNA: TGTGCCAGCAGCGGGACAGGGTCGGCTGAAAAACTGTTTTTT

J gene: TRBJ2-6
V gene: TRBV10-3
D gene: NA
clone size: once
CDR3 protein: CAISESRGGSGANVLTF
CDR3 DNA: TGTGCCATCAGTGAGTCCCGAGGGGGGTCGGGGGCCAACGTCCTGACTTTC

J gene: TRBJ2-4
V gene: TRBV5-1
D gene: NA
clone size: NA
CDR3 protein: CASSPRIDKNIQYF
CDR3 DNA: TGCGCCAGCAGCCCCCGGATCGACAAAAACATTCAGTACTTC

J gene: TRBJ2-7
V gene: TRBV7-2
D gene: NA
clone size: once
CDR3 protein: CASSRDWSSYEQYF
CDR3 DNA: TGTGCCAGCAGCCGAGACTGGAGCTCCTACGAGCAGTACTTC

J gene: TRBJ1-1
V gene: TRBV29-1
D gene: NA
clone size: NA
CDR3 protein: CSVFTGPMNTEAFF
CDR3 DNA: TGCAGCGTTTTCACAGGGCCCATGAACACTGAAGCTTTCTTT

J gene: TRBJ1-5
V gene: TRBV11-2
D gene: NA
clone size: NA
CDR3 protein: CASSLERINQPQHF
CDR3 DNA: TGTGCCAGCAGCTTAGAGAGGATCAATCAGCCCCAGCATTTT